Each of the 32 T cell receptor beta chains below was sequenced from the same sample in a study of T cell repertoires in cytomegalovirus infection. One entry per CDR3 protein, called by TCRdb with MiXCR from the reads. The top ten clones hold 11% to 15% of a sample with around 900,000 distinct CDR3 sequences, roughly 30% of them seen once. For these TCRs, the target antigens are not known. Sequences were derived from cultured CD8+ T cells from PBMCs, sampled from culture after CMV antigen stimulation. All receptors derive from a human donor in good health (CMV status not recorded). Some clones in this sample may be carry-over from other donors' samples.

Concerning this clonotype: The germline gene is not matched at one end of the junction; a read error may be the cause. The genes are TRBV6-5 and TRBJ2-1; 10 bases line up with TRBD2. The CDR3 runs 18 residues. The germline V gene encodes CDR1 MNHEY and CDR2 SVGAGI. The CDR3 DNA reads TGTGTCAGCAGTTACTCTCCTCTAGCGGGGGTCGTTTACAATGAGCAGTTCTTC. This translates into CVSSYSPLAGVVYNEQFF.

This clonotype was found a few times. This chain's CDR3 is CASRMVAGSSDTQYF. Here the CDR3 DNA reads TGTGCCAGCAGGATGGTAGCGGGGAGTTCAGATACGCAGTATTTT. The chain couples TRBV2 to TRBJ2-3; TRBD2 matches at 8 bases. The CDR3 spans 15 residues. The germline V gene encodes CDR1 SNHLY and CDR2 FYNNEI. Losses at the gene ends were 6 bases for V and 4 bases for J; bases not matched to a gene: 9.

The chain couples TRBV27 to TRBJ2-3; D possibly matches TRBD1 or TRBD2 (5 bases each). Germline V gene lookup returns CDR1 MNHEY and CDR2 SMNVEV (reference sequence). CDR3 length equals 15 residues. Trimming stripped 5 bases from V and 4 bases from J, with 16 bases between. DNA of the CDR3: TGTGCCAGCAGTCCCCGGGGCCTGTTGGCAGATACGCAGTATTTT. Translated, it gives CASSPRGLLADTQYF.

The chain links TRBV5-5 to TRBJ1-6; D possibly corresponds to TRBD1 (6 bases). The CDR3 contains 19 residues. CDR1 and CDR2 (germline): SGHKS, YYEKEE (reference sequence). Trimming cost V 3 bases and J 10 bases, with 29 bases left between them. In DNA, the CDR3 is TGTGCCAGCAGCTCTGTACTAATCTCTTCCGCAGGGGATGACTCACCCCTCCACTTT. Its translation is CASSSVLISSAGDDSPLHF.

In its sample, this clonotype was seen a few times. The chain joins TRBV19 to TRBJ1-1; D gene uncertain. The CDR3 covers 14 residues. Trimming removed 2 bases from V and 0 bases from J, with 7 bases in between. The germline gives CDR1 LNHDA, CDR2 SQIVND (reference sequence). The DNA for the CDR3 is TGTGCCAGTAGTATAACGTATATGAACACTGAAGCTTTCTTT. Amino acids: CASSITYMNTEAFF.

This clonotype was seen ten or more times. The genes are TRBV7-2 and TRBJ2-3; 16 bases line up with TRBD2. After removal of 5 bases from V and 5 bases from J, the junction contained 4 bases not matched to a gene. Per germline, CDR1 SGHTA and CDR2 FQGNSA. This CDR3 comprises 16 residues. CDR3 nucleotide sequence: TGTGCCAGCAGCCCGGGACTAGCGGGGGGGATAGATACGCAGTATTTT. It translates to CASSPGLAGGIDTQYF.

This clonotype was picked up many times. The V gene is TRBV12-5, the J gene TRBJ2-1; D may correspond to TRBD1 or TRBD2 (6 bases each). The germline V gene has CDR1 LGHNT and CDR2 FRNRAP. The V end lost 6 bases, the J end lost 9 bases, and 12 bases lay between the germline ends. There are 12 residues in the CDR3. The CDR3 nucleotides read TGTGCTAGTGGACTTGGGGGGCGTGAGCAGTTCTTC. Translation gives CASGLGGREQFF.

The chain uses TRBV29-1 and TRBJ2-1, with D possibly TRBD1 on 5 matching bases. The CDR3 contains 12 residues. V gave up 6 bases and J gave up 7 bases, with 13 bases separating them. Germline-derived CDR1 and CDR2 are SQVTM and ANQGSEA. The CDR3 nucleotides are TGCAGCGTGAGGAAGCAGGGTAATGAGCAGTTCTTC. It specifies CSVRKQGNEQFF.

This clonotype occurred many times. V gene TRBV2 combines with J gene TRBJ2-3; D possibly matches TRBD1 or TRBD2 (5 bases each). Trimming left V 5 bases short and J 4 bases short, with 13 bases between. The CDR3 has 14 amino acids. CDR1 is SNHLY, CDR2 FYNNEI, per germline. CDR3 nucleotide sequence: TGTGCCAGCAGTACCGGGACCAGGGCAGATACGCAGTATTTT. Its protein product is CASSTGTRADTQYF.

This clonotype was counted ten times or more. This chain joins TRBV7-6 and TRBJ2-3; 11 bases fit TRBD2. Looked up from germline, CDR1 is SGHVS and CDR2 is FNYEAQ. Trimming removed 5 bases from V and 5 bases from J; junction bases left unmatched: 9. This CDR3 comprises 16 residues. Here the CDR3 DNA reads TGTGCCAGCAGCCCCCTCACCGGGACTAGCGGAGATACGCAGTATTTT. It yields the protein CASSPLTGTSGDTQYF.

This clonotype has a handful of counts. The gene calls are TRBV27 and TRBJ1-2; the D is unclear. Trimming stripped 2 bases from V and 0 bases from J, with 7 bases between. The CDR3 totals 14 residues. Germline V gene lookup returns CDR1 MNHEY and CDR2 SMNVEV (reference sequence). The CDR3 loop is CASSLIPPNYGYTF. As DNA, the CDR3 is TGTGCCAGCAGTTTAATTCCGCCTAACTATGGCTACACCTTC.

This clonotype was seen at least ten times. The chain has TRBV6-1 and TRBJ2-7; 10 positions agree with TRBD1. From germline, CDR1 is MNHNS and CDR2 SASEGT. CDR3 length equals 15 residues. V lost 5 bases, J lost 6 bases, and 10 bases stayed unmatched. This chain's CDR3 is CASSIRDRGPREQYV. The CDR3 coding sequence is TGTGCCAGCAGTATACGGGACAGGGGTCCTCGCGAGCAGTACGTC.

This clonotype was detected many times. The V call is TRBV7-2, the J call TRBJ2-7; D is unresolved. CDR1 is SGHTA and CDR2 is FQGNSA in the germline V gene. The CDR3 sequence is 14 residues long. The V and J ends lost 2 bases and 6 bases respectively, with 14 bases between them. The CDR3 nucleotides are TGTGCCAGCAGCTTACACGCAACCAGAAGCGAGCAGTACGTC. It codes for CASSLHATRSEQYV.

DNA for the CDR3: TGTGCCAGCAGTCGATCTTGGACAGGACGGGAGACCCAGTACTTC. Its protein is CASSRSWTGRETQYF. V and J are TRBV6-2 or TRBV6-3 and TRBJ2-5; TRBD1 agrees at 7 bases. The CDR3 consists of 15 residues. Germline V gives CDR1 MNHEY, CDR2 SVGEGT. The J segment lost 5 bases and the V segment lost 5 bases, leaving 11 bases of the junction unmatched.

A remark on this clonotype: Just one base apart from a much larger clone, this may be a read error. This chain joins TRBV7-4 and TRBJ1-2; 10 nucleotides agree with TRBD1. From germline, CDR1 is SGHVT and CDR2 SQSDAQ. The CDR3 is 14 amino acids. In nucleotides, the CDR3 is TGTGTCAGCAGCTTTCGACAGGGGGCTAAGGGCTACACCTTC. This encodes CVSSFRQGAKGYTF.

The chain recombines TRBV7-6 with TRBJ2-3; 8 bases fit TRBD2. CDR3 length: 16 residues. Germline V lookup: CDR1 SGHVS, CDR2 FNYEAQ. V was pared by 4 bases and J by 2 bases, with 8 bases of the junction left unmatched. The CDR3 DNA reads as TGTGCCAGCAGCTCCGAACTAGCGGCGAACACAGATACGCAGTATTTT. This gives the protein CASSSELAANTDTQYF.

The gene calls are TRBV27 and TRBJ2-1; 9 nucleotides line up with TRBD2. Germline V gene data show CDR1 as MNHEY and CDR2 as SMNVEV (reference sequence). There are 17 residues in the CDR3. With V trimmed by 7 bases and J by 2 bases, 12 bases remained unmatched. CDR3 sequence reads: CASNTPRGGDPYNEQFF. The CDR3 DNA reads as TGTGCCAGCAATACCCCGCGGGGGGGGGATCCCTACAATGAGCAGTTCTTC.

CDR3 bases: TGTGCCAGCAGCTTACAAAGCCAGCCCCAGCATTTT. It yields the protein CASSLQSQPQHF. The J gene is TRBJ1-5, the V gene TRBV7-9, with D unresolved. This CDR3 spans 12 amino acids. V dropped 2 bases and J dropped 7 bases, with 6 bases sitting between them. Germline values: CDR1 SEHNR, CDR2 FQNEAQ (reference sequence).

In this sample, this clonotype turned up a few times. Here the CDR3 DNA reads TGTGCCAGCCGGACAGGGACCTACGAGCAGTACTTC. Translation: CASRTGTYEQYF. V is TRBV27 and J is TRBJ2-7, with 8 bases lining up with TRBD1. The CDR3 runs to 12 residues. The V gene's germline CDR1 is MNHEY and CDR2 SMNVEV (reference sequence). Trimming took 8 bases from V and 2 from J; bases not matched to a gene: 2.

The chain couples TRBV29-1 to TRBJ1-2; D is perhaps TRBD1 (5 bases). Germline lookup yields CDR1 SQVTM and CDR2 ANQGSEA. V shed 7 bases and J shed 4 bases, with 16 bases lying between them. This CDR3 is 13 amino acids long. The CDR3 sequence is CSAQGIGAYGYTF. CDR3 DNA: TGCAGCGCCCAAGGAATCGGGGCCTATGGCTACACCTTC. The whole variable domain, filled in from reference TRBV29-1 and TRBJ1-2, reads SAVISQKPSRDICQRGTSLTIQCQVDSQVTMMFWYRQQPGQSLTLIATANQGSEATYESGFVIDKFPISRPNLTFSTLTVSNMSPEDSSIYLCSAQGIGAYGYTFGSGTRLTVV.

There are many counts of this clonotype. DNA for the CDR3: TGTGCCAGCAGCTTAGAAGCCCCTTGGGGGGACAGGGGGGCAGTTGAGCAGTTCTTC. This translates into CASSLEAPWGDRGAVEQFF. The chain recombines TRBV7-2 with TRBJ2-1, with 11 bases identical to TRBD1. J lost 9 bases, V lost 1 base, and 17 bases had no gene match. The CDR3 sequence is 19 residues long. Germline CDR1 reads SGHTA; CDR2 reads FQGNSA.

A few counts support this clonotype. V is TRBV5-5 and J is TRBJ2-1; D is perhaps TRBD2 (7 bases). The CDR3 runs to 16 residues. With 6 bases removed from V and 0 bases from J, the gap between germline ends came to 16 bases. CDR1 SGHKS and CDR2 YYEKEE come from the germline V gene (reference sequence). CDR3 coding DNA: TGTGCCAGCACCCTCGGGGGGCGGGTCTCCTACAATGAGCAGTTCTTC. It specifies CASTLGGRVSYNEQFF.

The V call is TRBV25-1, the J call TRBJ1-1, with 9 bases aligning to TRBD1. The J segment lost 2 bases and the V segment lost 1 base, leaving 5 bases of the junction unmatched. Looked up from germline, CDR1 is MGHDK and CDR2 is SYGVNS. The CDR3 runs to 16 residues. DNA of the CDR3: TGTGCCAGCAGTGAATTCCGGGACAGGGCCAACACTGAAGCTTTCTTT. It is translated as CASSEFRDRANTEAFF.

V is TRBV6-1 and J is TRBJ2-7, with D possibly being TRBD1 or TRBD2 (5 bases each). With 6 bases removed from V and 6 bases from J, the gap between germline ends came to 15 bases. The V gene's germline CDR1 is MNHNS and CDR2 SASEGT. This CDR3 has 13 residues. The CDR3 DNA is TGTGCCAGCAGCCCACCCGCAGGGACCGAGCAGTACGTC. Translation: CASSPPAGTEQYV.

For this clonotype: A much more abundant neighbour one base away suggests this may be a read error. The gene calls are TRBV11-2 and TRBJ1-2; 7 bases line up with TRBD1. The CDR3 length is 17 residues. Looked up from germline, CDR1 is SGHAT and CDR2 is FQNNGV. The J segment lost 4 bases and the V segment lost 5 bases, leaving 16 bases of the junction unmatched. The CDR3 loop is CASSPGPSGEGAYGYTF. The CDR3 DNA reads as TGTGCCAGCAGCCCAGGCCCCTCAGGGGAGGGGGCCTATGGCTACACCTTC. Combining the CDR3 with reference TRBV11-2 and TRBJ1-2 gives the whole variable domain EAGVAQSPRYKIIEKRQSVAFWCNPISGHATLYWYQQILGQGPKLLIQFQNNGVVDDSQLPKDRFSAERLKGVDSTLKIQPAKLEDSAVYLCASSPGPSGEGAYGYTFGSGTRLTVV.

The sample holds a few counts of this clonotype. This chain connects TRBV27 to TRBJ2-1, with 9 bases that match TRBD1. The trim removed 4 bases at V and 8 bases at J, leaving 12 bases unmatched. This CDR3 region has 16 residues. The V gene's germline CDR1 is MNHEY and CDR2 SMNVEV (reference sequence). CDR3 nucleotide sequence: TGTGCCAGCAGTTCCCTCACCGGGACAGGGACAGATGAGCAGTTCTTC. Protein sequence: CASSSLTGTGTDEQFF.

This clonotype showed up many times. One junction end disagrees with the germline gene, perhaps due to a read error. The CDR3 loop is CASSSLQGIDTEAFF. In DNA form, the CDR3 reads TGTGCTAGCAGCTCCCTACAGGGGATCGATACTGAAGCTTTCTTT. J is TRBJ1-1 and V is TRBV7-7; 7 bases are a match to TRBD1. The CDR3 totals 15 residues. The V gene's germline CDR1 is SSHAT and CDR2 FNYEAQ (reference sequence). The full variable domain, with the rest looked up from reference TRBV7-7 and TRBJ1-1, is GAGVSQSPRYKVTKRGQDVTLRCDPISSHATLYWYQQALGQGPEFLTYFNYEAQPDKSGLPSDRFSAERPEGSISTLTIQRTEQRDSAMYRCASSSLQGIDTEAFFGQGTRLTVV.

CDR3 sequence reads: CASSRQGRGLRGYTF. In DNA form, the CDR3 reads TGTGCCAGCAGTAGACAGGGTAGGGGCCTTCGTGGCTACACCTTC. The rearrangement joins TRBV6-1 to TRBJ1-2, with 7 bases lining up with TRBD1. The CDR3 has 15 amino acids. Germline V CDR1 and CDR2: MNHNS, SASEGT. Unmatched junction bases numbered 13, after V lost 5 bases and J lost 7 bases.

This clonotype was seen more than once but under ten times. The chain is built from TRBV6-1 and TRBJ2-3; D not resolved. CDR3 length: 14 amino acids. Per the germline V gene, CDR1 is MNHNS and CDR2 is SASEGT. V shed 8 bases and J shed 1 base, with 13 bases lying between them. CDR3 amino acids: CASVPLPGTDTQYF. For the CDR3, the DNA is TGTGCCAGCGTCCCGCTCCCCGGCACAGATACGCAGTATTTT.

This sequence joins TRBV4-3 and TRBJ1-2, with D hard to call. The CDR3 runs to 16 residues. Trimming removed 0 bases from V and 7 bases from J, with 18 bases in between. The germline gives CDR1 LGHNA, CDR2 YSLEER. As DNA, the CDR3 is TGCGCCAGCAGCCAAGATATCCTCGACGGGTACGTTGGCTACACCTTC. Its protein is CASSQDILDGYVGYTF.

V is TRBV18 and J is TRBJ2-6; 7 nucleotides line up with TRBD1. Trimming cost V 0 bases and J 4 bases; bases outside gene matches: 9. The germline gives CDR1 KGHSH, CDR2 LQKENI. The CDR3 extends over 18 amino acids. CDR3 bases: TGTGCCAGCTCACCACCGTTACGACAGGGTGGCGGGGCCAACGTCCTGACTTTC. Translation gives CASSPPLRQGGGANVLTF.

Details on this clonotype: This sequence may be a read error, since a much larger clone differs from it by one base. The chain uses TRBV10-3 and TRBJ1-6; 8 positions match TRBD1. This CDR3 contains 16 residues. Germline V gives CDR1 ENHRY, CDR2 SYGVKD. The V and J ends lost 7 bases and 5 bases, in that order; junction bases with no gene match: 10. CDR3 DNA sequence: TGTGCCATCATCCCTACCATGACAGGGGATAATTCACCCCTCCACTTT. Encoded protein: CAIIPTMTGDNSPLHF.